The sequence of this TCR beta chain was determined in a study of blood T cell repertoires in COVID-19. Study summary: Whether acute or convalescent, the COVID-19 samples came from the United States, Italy and Spain. The analysed material was cDNA or gDNA that came from T cells, B-cell-depleted T cells, or PBMCs.

The CDR3 has 13 residues. The germline V and J ends were trimmed by 5 bases and 10 bases, with 14 bases remaining between them. In the original processing: Quantification of nucleated cells was approximated via reference gene primer amplification. Clones were read by immunoSEQ multiplex PCR, and TCRdb kept only the in-frame ones, dropping some. The V and J calls and the clone size are those of that table, but D and trimming were determined from the DNA. The sample has 25,000 to 35,000 clones, over 75% seen once. The sequence came from an older woman with acute or convalescent COVID-19. The chain employs TRBV12-3 or TRBV12-4 and TRBJ1-4, with a possible D match to TRBD1 (6 bases). The specimen was peripheral blood. The CDR3 nucleotides are TGTGCCAGCAGTCCCCAGGGGCGCGGAAAACTGTTTTTT. It specifies CASSPQGRGKLFF.